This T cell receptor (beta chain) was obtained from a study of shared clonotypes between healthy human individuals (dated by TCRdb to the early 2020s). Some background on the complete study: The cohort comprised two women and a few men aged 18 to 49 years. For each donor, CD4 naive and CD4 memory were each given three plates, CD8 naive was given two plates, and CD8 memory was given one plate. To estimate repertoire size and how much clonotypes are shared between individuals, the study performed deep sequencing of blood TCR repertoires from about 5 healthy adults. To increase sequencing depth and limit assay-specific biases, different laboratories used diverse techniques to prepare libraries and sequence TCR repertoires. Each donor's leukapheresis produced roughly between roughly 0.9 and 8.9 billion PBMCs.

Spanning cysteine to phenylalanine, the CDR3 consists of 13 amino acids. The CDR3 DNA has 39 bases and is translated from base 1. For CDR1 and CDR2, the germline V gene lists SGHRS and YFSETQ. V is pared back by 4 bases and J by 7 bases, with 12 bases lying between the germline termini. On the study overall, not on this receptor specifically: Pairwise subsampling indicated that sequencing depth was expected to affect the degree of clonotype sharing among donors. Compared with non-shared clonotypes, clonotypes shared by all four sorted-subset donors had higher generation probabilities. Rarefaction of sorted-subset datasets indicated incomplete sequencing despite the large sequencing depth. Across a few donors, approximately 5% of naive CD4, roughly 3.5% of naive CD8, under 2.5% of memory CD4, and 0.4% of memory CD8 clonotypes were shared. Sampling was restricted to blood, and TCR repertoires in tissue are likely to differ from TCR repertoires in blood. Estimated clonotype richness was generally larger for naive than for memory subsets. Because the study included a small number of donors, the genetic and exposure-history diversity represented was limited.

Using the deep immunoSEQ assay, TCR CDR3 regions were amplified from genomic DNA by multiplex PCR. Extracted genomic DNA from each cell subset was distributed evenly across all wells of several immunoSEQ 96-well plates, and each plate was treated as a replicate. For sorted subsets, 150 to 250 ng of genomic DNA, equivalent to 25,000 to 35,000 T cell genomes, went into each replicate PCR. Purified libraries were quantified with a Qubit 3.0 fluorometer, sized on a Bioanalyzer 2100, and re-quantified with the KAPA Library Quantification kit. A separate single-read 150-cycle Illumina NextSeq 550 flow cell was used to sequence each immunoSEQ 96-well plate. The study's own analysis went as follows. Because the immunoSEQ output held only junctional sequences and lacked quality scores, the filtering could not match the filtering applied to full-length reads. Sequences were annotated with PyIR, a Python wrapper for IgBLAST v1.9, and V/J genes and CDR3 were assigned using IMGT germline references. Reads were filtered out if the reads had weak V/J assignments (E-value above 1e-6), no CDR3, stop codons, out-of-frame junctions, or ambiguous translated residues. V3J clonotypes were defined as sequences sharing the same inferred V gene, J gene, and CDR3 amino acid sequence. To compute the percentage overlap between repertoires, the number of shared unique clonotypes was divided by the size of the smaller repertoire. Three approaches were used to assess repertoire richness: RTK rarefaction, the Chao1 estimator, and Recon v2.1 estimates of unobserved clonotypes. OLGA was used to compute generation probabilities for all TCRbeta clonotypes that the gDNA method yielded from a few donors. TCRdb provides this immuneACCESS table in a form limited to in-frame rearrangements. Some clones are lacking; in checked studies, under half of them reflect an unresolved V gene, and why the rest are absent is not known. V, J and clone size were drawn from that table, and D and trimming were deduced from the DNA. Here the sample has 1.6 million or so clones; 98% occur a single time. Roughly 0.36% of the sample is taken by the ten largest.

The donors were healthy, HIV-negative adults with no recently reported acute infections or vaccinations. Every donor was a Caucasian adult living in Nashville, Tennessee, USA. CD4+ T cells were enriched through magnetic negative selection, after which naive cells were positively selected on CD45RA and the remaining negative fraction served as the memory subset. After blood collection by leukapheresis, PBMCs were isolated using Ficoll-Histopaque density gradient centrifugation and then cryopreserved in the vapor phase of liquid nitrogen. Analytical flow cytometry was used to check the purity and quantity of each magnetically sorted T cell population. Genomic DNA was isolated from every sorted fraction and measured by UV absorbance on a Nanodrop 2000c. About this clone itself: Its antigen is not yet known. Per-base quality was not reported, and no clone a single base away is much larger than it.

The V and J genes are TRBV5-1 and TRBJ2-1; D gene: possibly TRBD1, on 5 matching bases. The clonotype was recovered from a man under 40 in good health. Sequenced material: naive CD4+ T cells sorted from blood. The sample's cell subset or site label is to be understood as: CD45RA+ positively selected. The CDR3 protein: CASSALTENEQFF. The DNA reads TGCGCCAGCAGCGCGTTGACAGAGAATGAGCAGTTCTTC.